A selection of T cell receptor beta chains follows, all from one sample in a study of blood T cell repertoires in COVID-19. Profiled with immunoSEQ multiplex PCR; TCRdb holds only in-frame clones, not every one. This table holds around 94,000 clones, roughly nine tenths found once. Source material: peripheral blood. Receptors were obtained from a man aged 45-60 years with active COVID-19. Each CDR3 is given with its conserved first and last residue. Fields, in order: J gene, clone size, V gene, D gene, CDR3 DNA, CDR3 protein. The D gene is left open where the match is weak. Size tells how often a clone was seen (once, few, many) or the class of an expanded clone, and some rows leave it out.

TRBJ2-3	.	TRBV19	TRBD1	TGTGCCAGTAGTGTAAATCGAATCAGGGGGCTAGGAGATACGCAGTATTTT	CASSVNRIRGLGDTQYF
TRBJ2-3	.	TRBV9	.	TGTGCCAGCAGCGTGAGCGGAGGGGAAGATACGCAGTATTTT	CASSVSGGEDTQYF
TRBJ1-4	.	TRBV7-9	TRBD1	TGTGCCAGCAGCCCCAACAGGGGCTTTAATGAAAAACTGTTTTTT	CASSPNRGFNEKLFF
TRBJ1-2	.	TRBV7-8	TRBD1	TGTGCCAGCAGCCTAGTAGGACAGGGGGGTGGCTATGGCTACACCTTC	CASSLVGQGGGYGYTF
TRBJ1-2	.	TRBV6-5	.	TGTGCCAGCAGTCACCCGGAGCATTATGGCTACACCTTC	CASSHPEHYGYTF
TRBJ1-1	.	TRBV5-1	.	TGCGCCAGCAGCTTGGGAACAGGGAACACTGAAGCTTTCTTT	CASSLGTGNTEAFF
TRBJ2-5	.	TRBV7-3	TRBD2	TGTGCCAGCAGCTTGGGAGGAGCGGGGGGGCCGGAGACCCAGTACTTC	CASSLGGAGGPETQYF
TRBJ2-5	once	TRBV11-1	.	TGTGCCAGCAGCTCCCGGGGGGAGACCCAGTACTTC	CASSSRGETQYF
TRBJ1-2	once	TRBV6-5	TRBD1	TGTGCCAGCAGACAGGGGCGTAGCTATGGCTACACCTTC	CASRQGRSYGYTF
TRBJ2-7	.	TRBV6-5	TRBD2	TGTGCCAGCAGTTTCGCTAGCGGGGCCTTCTACGAGCAGTACTTC	CASSFASGAFYEQYF
TRBJ2-7	.	TRBV4-1	.	TGCGCCAGCAGCCAAGATTGGGCAGGGGTGTTCTACGAGCAGTACTTC	CASSQDWAGVFYEQYF
TRBJ1-5	.	TRBV10-3	.	TGTGCCATCAGCCAGACCGGGGGTCAGCCCCAGCATTTT	CAISQTGGQPQHF
TRBJ2-7	.	TRBV10-3	TRBD1	TGTGCCATCGGGACAGGGGGTGCGGGGTACGAGCAGTACTTC	CAIGTGGAGYEQYF
TRBJ1-3	once	TRBV4-3	.	TGCGCCAGCAGCCAAGTTCCCTCGGGGGTCGGAAACACCATATATTTT	CASSQVPSGVGNTIYF
TRBJ2-3	once	TRBV5-1	TRBD2	TGCGCCAGCAGCTTGGAACCGCGGGGGGGGACAGATACGCAGTATTTT	CASSLEPRGGTDTQYF
TRBJ2-2	few	TRBV6-5	TRBD1	TGTGCCAGCAGTACACAGGGGGACACCGGGGAGCTGTTTTTT	CASSTQGDTGELFF
TRBJ2-1	.	TRBV9	TRBD2	TGTGCCAGCAGCATTCAGCGGGGGGGCTACAATGAGCAGTTCTTC	CASSIQRGGYNEQFF
TRBJ2-3	.	TRBV6-6	TRBD2	TGTGCCAGCAGCTTCGGAGCGGGGGGGCGTGATGATACGCAGTATTTT	CASSFGAGGRDDTQYF
TRBJ2-5	.	TRBV9	TRBD1	TGTGCCAGCAGCCCTAGGACAGGTCAAGAGACCCAGTACTTC	CASSPRTGQETQYF
TRBJ1-4	.	TRBV18	.	TGTGCCAGCTCACGGTTGCAATTCGGGAGCTCTAATGAAAAACTGTTTTTT	CASSRLQFGSSNEKLFF
TRBJ1-1	.	TRBV4-1	.	TGCGCCAGTAGACCCGGGATCAACACTGAAGCTTTCTTT	CASRPGINTEAFF
TRBJ1-6	once	TRBV6-5	.	TGTGCCAGCAGTTATAGGACTGACGATTCACCCCTCCACTTT	CASSYRTDDSPLHF
TRBJ2-2	.	TRBV3-1/TRBV3-2	TRBD2	TGTGCCAGCAGCCAAGACCCGGCGGGGGGTTCCGGGGAGCTGTTTTTT	CASSQDPAGGSGELFF
TRBJ2-7	.	TRBV7-2	.	TGTGCCAGCAGCTTAGCGGCGAGGCCCCTAGAGGAGCAGTACTTC	CASSLAARPLEEQYF
TRBJ1-2	.	TRBV12-3/TRBV12-4	TRBD1	TGTGCCAGCTTCCAGGGGGTGGATGGCTACACCTTC	CASFQGVDGYTF
TRBJ2-5	.	TRBV7-9	.	TGTGCCAGCACCTACAAGCGGGCCGGGGAGACCCAGTACTTC	CASTYKRAGETQYF
TRBJ2-2	.	TRBV19	TRBD1	TGTGCCAGTAGTATTAGGCAGGGGGTCACCGGGGAGCTGTTTTTT	CASSIRQGVTGELFF
TRBJ1-6	.	TRBV4-1	.	TGCGCCAGCAGCCCCTTCTCCCAGGGCGGGGGCTCACCCCTCCACTTT	CASSPFSQGGGSPLHF
TRBJ1-5	.	TRBV5-6	TRBD1	TGTGCCAGCAGCCGCCGGGACAGGGGGTTCGGTCAGCCCCAGCATTTT	CASSRRDRGFGQPQHF
TRBJ1-1	.	TRBV11-3	.	TGTGCCAGCAGCCCTGAGCCGAACACTGAAGCTTTCTTT	CASSPEPNTEAFF
TRBJ1-5	.	TRBV27	TRBD1	TGTGCCAGCAGTACCTACAGGGGTAGCAATCAGCCCCAGCATTTT	CASSTYRGSNQPQHF
TRBJ1-5	.	TRBV7-2	.	TGTGCCAGCAGCTTAATGGGGGGAAGCAATCAGCCCCAGCATTTT	CASSLMGGSNQPQHF
TRBJ1-5	.	TRBV6-5	TRBD1	TGTGCCAGCAGTTCACAGGGGCGTGTGGCCCAGCATTTT	CASSSQGRVAQHF
TRBJ1-2	.	TRBV6-4	.	TGTGCCAGCAGTGAAAATCAGGGGATCAACTATGGCTACACCTTC	CASSENQGINYGYTF
TRBJ2-2	.	TRBV7-2	.	TGTGCCAGCAGCTCCGACACCGGGGAGCTGTTTTTT	CASSSDTGELFF
TRBJ2-3	.	TRBV6-5	.	TGTGCCAGCAGCCGATCCGGACAGCGCACAGATACGCAGTATTTT	CASSRSGQRTDTQYF
TRBJ2-7	once	TRBV6-5	.	TGTGCCAGCAGTTACGGGCTAGCGTCCTACGAGCAGTACTTC	CASSYGLASYEQYF
TRBJ2-5	.	TRBV5-1	.	TGCGCCAGCAGCTTGGGTCGGGGACAAGAGACCCAGTACTTC	CASSLGRGQETQYF
TRBJ1-1	.	TRBV29-1	.	TGCAGCGTTGTTGCCCAGCGCTTACAGGGATCGAACACTGAAGCTTTCTTT	CSVVAQRLQGSNTEAFF
TRBJ1-2	.	TRBV5-6	TRBD1	TGTGCCAGCAGCTTAGGGGACAGGGGTTGGTATGGCTACACCTTC	CASSLGDRGWYGYTF
TRBJ1-5	.	TRBV5-4	.	TGTGCCAGCAGCAATGGGGTAGGGGATCAGCCCCAGCATTTT	CASSNGVGDQPQHF
TRBJ1-2	.	TRBV7-9	TRBD1	TGTGCCAGCAGCTCTACACATGGACAGGGGAACTATGGCTACACCTTC	CASSSTHGQGNYGYTF
TRBJ1-1	.	TRBV2	TRBD1	TGTGCCAGCAGTGAGGACAGGGAAATTTTCTTT	CASSEDREIFF
TRBJ1-1	.	TRBV11-3	.	TGTGCCAGCAGCTTGTCGGGAGTGAACACTGAAGCTTTCTTT	CASSLSGVNTEAFF
TRBJ2-7	.	TRBV6-1	.	TGTGCCAGCAGTGAATCGTCCCGGGGGTTCAACGAGCAGTACTTC	CASSESSRGFNEQYF